These T cell receptor beta chains were read from a single sample in a study of early T cells in non-severe SARS-CoV-2 infection. TCRdb independently ran MiXCR on the 5' RACE reads; one entry per CDR3 protein. The table lists tens of thousands of distinct CDR3 sequences, under 7.5% of them singletons. Sequencing input: whole blood. The receptor source for this set is an adult who was a healthcare worker with PCR-confirmed SARS-CoV-2 infection or an uninfected control (not recorded which). CDR3s include the opening cysteine and the closing phenylalanine or tryptophan. Not all rows give a size; the values are once, few, many and, for expanded clones, a class.

cdr3_aa: CASSFSHPGLADVSGANVLTF; clone_size: few; v_call: TRBV5-1; j_call: TRBJ2-6
cdr3_aa: CSVDSWEGPAYEQYF; clone_size: many; v_call: TRBV29-1; j_call: TRBJ2-7
cdr3_aa: CSASGYQGDTQYF; clone_size: many; v_call: TRBV20-1; j_call: TRBJ2-3
cdr3_aa: CASRGPGGTEAFF; clone_size: few; v_call: TRBV28; j_call: TRBJ1-1
cdr3_aa: CSARDPFGESTYEQYF; clone_size: many; v_call: TRBV20-1; j_call: TRBJ2-7
cdr3_aa: CASSSRSGGLNTGELFF; clone_size: many; v_call: TRBV7-7; j_call: TRBJ2-2
cdr3_aa: CSVEGNDEQYF; clone_size: few; v_call: TRBV29-1; j_call: TRBJ2-7
cdr3_aa: CSVVFHPGRGGPFTQYF; clone_size: .; v_call: TRBV29-1; j_call: TRBJ2-3
cdr3_aa: CASSPAQNPNIQYF; clone_size: few; v_call: TRBV6-5; j_call: TRBJ2-4
cdr3_aa: CASSFMTAGSTDTQYF; clone_size: .; v_call: TRBV11-2; j_call: TRBJ2-3
cdr3_aa: CASSVSHYGYTF; clone_size: many; v_call: TRBV2; j_call: TRBJ1-2
cdr3_aa: CASSQGTGVSGANVLTF; clone_size: .; v_call: TRBV4-3; j_call: TRBJ2-6
cdr3_aa: CASSWTGQALSYTF; clone_size: few; v_call: TRBV19; j_call: TRBJ1-2
cdr3_aa: CASSEVPRGFNQPQHF; clone_size: many; v_call: TRBV4-1; j_call: TRBJ1-5
cdr3_aa: CASTQPPYEQYF; clone_size: many; v_call: TRBV6-6; j_call: TRBJ2-7
cdr3_aa: CASSSQASGYTDTQYF; clone_size: many; v_call: TRBV7-2; j_call: TRBJ2-3
cdr3_aa: CARPPGQGKNIQYF; clone_size: many; v_call: TRBV6-5; j_call: TRBJ2-4
cdr3_aa: CASSLGGVSPINQPQHF; clone_size: many; v_call: TRBV12-3/TRBV12-4; j_call: TRBJ1-5
cdr3_aa: CASSLAALSYEQYF; clone_size: many; v_call: TRBV7-9; j_call: TRBJ2-7
cdr3_aa: CSARDRGVSGSEQFF; clone_size: many; v_call: TRBV20-1; j_call: TRBJ2-1
cdr3_aa: CASSSVLAGGSNEQFF; clone_size: .; v_call: TRBV13; j_call: TRBJ2-1
cdr3_aa: CASSPGGDVSGNTIYF; clone_size: many; v_call: TRBV18; j_call: TRBJ1-3
cdr3_aa: CASSLTVSSYEQYF; clone_size: many; v_call: TRBV27; j_call: TRBJ2-7
cdr3_aa: CASTYTGTGINEQFF; clone_size: medium-sized; v_call: TRBV6-2/TRBV6-3; j_call: TRBJ2-1
cdr3_aa: CASSFTGGGPSHEAFF; clone_size: many; v_call: TRBV28; j_call: TRBJ1-1
cdr3_aa: CASSEGRLAGGLQTQYF; clone_size: many; v_call: TRBV25-1; j_call: TRBJ2-5
cdr3_aa: CASSLGPATSSGNTIYF; clone_size: few; v_call: TRBV7-2; j_call: TRBJ1-3
cdr3_aa: CASSSTGQPYNEQFF; clone_size: .; v_call: TRBV11-3; j_call: TRBJ2-1
cdr3_aa: CASRVTGGTVQETQYF; clone_size: many; v_call: TRBV19; j_call: TRBJ2-5
cdr3_aa: CASSPQGAPTEAFF; clone_size: few; v_call: TRBV18; j_call: TRBJ1-1
cdr3_aa: CASSQPRQEVTQYF; clone_size: few; v_call: TRBV4-1; j_call: TRBJ2-5
cdr3_aa: CASSQGPVNEQFF; clone_size: .; v_call: TRBV3-1; j_call: TRBJ2-1
cdr3_aa: CASSVQDSGELFF; clone_size: .; v_call: TRBV18; j_call: TRBJ2-2
cdr3_aa: CASSQVGGVGSYTF; clone_size: many; v_call: TRBV3-1; j_call: TRBJ1-2
cdr3_aa: CAIPSGGGQETQYF; clone_size: many; v_call: TRBV7-9; j_call: TRBJ2-5
cdr3_aa: CASSVSWGNQPQHF; clone_size: .; v_call: TRBV3-1; j_call: TRBJ1-5
cdr3_aa: CASSQEESPMNTEAFF; clone_size: .; v_call: TRBV4-3; j_call: TRBJ1-1
cdr3_aa: CASSRNREQYNEQFF; clone_size: many; v_call: TRBV6-5; j_call: TRBJ2-1
cdr3_aa: CASSLGEGGEKLFF; clone_size: .; v_call: TRBV7-6; j_call: TRBJ1-4
cdr3_aa: CARIERVEQYF; clone_size: few; v_call: TRBV28; j_call: TRBJ2-7
cdr3_aa: CASSLVAQGTGELFF; clone_size: many; v_call: TRBV27; j_call: TRBJ2-2
cdr3_aa: CAGGEVAYNEQFF; clone_size: few; v_call: TRBV28; j_call: TRBJ2-1
cdr3_aa: CASSRSFSGANVLTF; clone_size: many; v_call: TRBV28; j_call: TRBJ2-6
cdr3_aa: CASQNGRFNQPQHF; clone_size: few; v_call: TRBV6-2/TRBV6-3; j_call: TRBJ1-5
cdr3_aa: CASSWGVGGTYEQYF; clone_size: many; v_call: TRBV5-1; j_call: TRBJ2-7
cdr3_aa: CSAEEQAFAF; clone_size: .; v_call: TRBV29-1; j_call: TRBJ1-2
cdr3_aa: CVSSRSGLAGGNEQFF; clone_size: few; v_call: TRBV4-2; j_call: TRBJ2-1
cdr3_aa: CASSGAGPSAAKLFF; clone_size: many; v_call: TRBV6-1; j_call: TRBJ1-4
cdr3_aa: CSARDFYSPQKTGELFF; clone_size: few; v_call: TRBV20-1; j_call: TRBJ2-2
cdr3_aa: CAISTGTEAFF; clone_size: many; v_call: TRBV10-3; j_call: TRBJ1-1
cdr3_aa: CASETASTQQYF; clone_size: few; v_call: TRBV19; j_call: TRBJ2-7
cdr3_aa: CSVGDRSGANVLTF; clone_size: few; v_call: TRBV29-1; j_call: TRBJ2-6
cdr3_aa: CASSLAGVNTGELFF; clone_size: few; v_call: TRBV28; j_call: TRBJ2-2
cdr3_aa: CASAIGQPNEKLFF; clone_size: few; v_call: TRBV12-5; j_call: TRBJ1-4
cdr3_aa: CASNVRDTQRPNGYTF; clone_size: .; v_call: TRBV10-2; j_call: TRBJ1-2
cdr3_aa: CASSSLPGGPKNIQYF; clone_size: .; v_call: TRBV5-4; j_call: TRBJ2-4